The TCR beta chain described here comes from a study of OX40 agonist ivuxolimab in advanced cancers. For the wider study: Ivuxolimab, which targeted the costimulatory receptor OX40 (CD134), was an agonistic, fully human IgG2 monoclonal antibody. Intravenous ivuxolimab was administered to patients every 2 weeks at six dose levels: 0.01, 0.1, 0.3, 1.5, 3 and 10 mg/kg. Among the approximately 50 dose-escalation patients, around 20 had hepatocellular carcinoma, 15 or so melanoma, 9 renal cell carcinoma and 9 head and neck cancer. In the dose-escalation cohort, 65% to 90% of patients were male, and the mean age was roughly 60 years, with a range of about 23 to 80. Prior anti-PD-1, anti-PD-L1 or anti-CTLA-4 therapy was permitted, and checkpoint inhibitors had been received by around 39% of dose-escalation patients. Partial responses were achieved by three dose-escalation patients, of whom one had hepatocellular carcinoma and two had cutaneous melanoma. The purpose of peripheral TCRbeta sequencing was to test whether ivuxolimab changed TCR sequence diversity and led to clonal T-cell expansion. The paper reports the monotherapy dose-escalation portion (N of about 56 patients) of the phase I ivuxolimab trial.

From cysteine to phenylalanine, the CDR3 is 14 amino acids long. The retained sequence is limited to the CDR3, 42 bases, with the frame set at the first base. V sheds 4 bases and J sheds 1 base, leaving 9 bases between their ends. The germline V gene provides CDR1 MDHEN and CDR2 SYDVKM. For sequencing of the TCRbeta CDR3 region, genomic DNA was extracted from the sorted cells. The immunoSEQ Assay was used to sequence the TCRbeta CDR3 regions. TCRdb carries this immuneACCESS record with in-frame sequences only. Its versions omit some clonotypes, under half of them owing to an unresolved V gene in the studies checked, with the rest unexplained. The sample includes 70,000 to 80,000 clones, with 86% observed a single time. Roughly 0.77% of the sample is taken by the ten largest. About this clone: The target of this receptor is not known. No much larger clonotype is one base removed from it; base qualities were not supplied.

The trial excluded patients who had a history of autoimmune disease or who were on systemic immunosuppression. Peripheral blood for TCR sequencing was collected from all dose cohorts at baseline, on cycle 4 day 1, and on cycle 7 day 1. Samples were obtained from an open-label, multicenter, first-in-human phase I dose-escalation trial of ivuxolimab. Adults with locally advanced or metastatic melanoma, renal cell, hepatocellular, or head and neck squamous cell carcinoma were enrolled in the trial. Before TCR sequencing, CD4+ T cells and CD8+ T cells were sorted from peripheral blood as separate populations. General study outcomes and caveats: After ivuxolimab, expanded clones were on average more numerous among CD8+ T cells than among CD4+ T cells. Clonal expansion of both CD4+ and CD8+ blood T cells was observed from baseline to week 6 at doses 0.1 to 3.0 mg/kg. Low levels of normalized T-cell clonal expansion were also seen in some patients who did not respond. In the 0.1-3.0 mg/kg groups, partial responders had among the lowest normalized peripheral clonal expansion, particularly in CD8+ T cells. Antigen specificity was not determined for the clonally expanded peripheral T cells.

Sequences were derived from CD4+ or CD8+ T cells sorted from blood, sampled in a trial of the OX40 agonist ivuxolimab. The chain uses TRBV28 and TRBJ2-3; the D segment is perhaps TRBD1 or TRBD2, each sharing 5 matched bases. The source of this sequence is an adult with an advanced solid tumor such as melanoma, head and neck, liver or kidney cancer. At the DNA level, the sequence is TGTGCCAGCAGTTCCCTGGGGGGCACAGATACGCAGTATTTT. It is translated as CASSSLGGTDTQYF. With the rest looked up from the reference TRBV28 and TRBJ2-3 genes rather than sequenced, the full variable domain is DVKVTQSSRYLVKRTGEKVFLECVQDMDHENMFWYRQDPGLGLRLIYFSYDVKMKEKGDIPEGYSVSREKKERFSLILESASTNQTSMYLCASSSLGGTDTQYFGPGTRLTVL.